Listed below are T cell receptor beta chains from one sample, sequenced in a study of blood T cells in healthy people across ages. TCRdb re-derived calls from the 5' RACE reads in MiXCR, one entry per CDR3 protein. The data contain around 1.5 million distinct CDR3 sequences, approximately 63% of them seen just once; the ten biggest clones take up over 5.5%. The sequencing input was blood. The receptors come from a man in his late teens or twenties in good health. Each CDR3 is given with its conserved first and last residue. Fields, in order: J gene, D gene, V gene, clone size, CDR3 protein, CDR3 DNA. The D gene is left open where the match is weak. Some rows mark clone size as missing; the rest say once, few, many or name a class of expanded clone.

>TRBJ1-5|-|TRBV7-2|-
CASSATGRYQPQHF
TGTGCCAGCAGCGCCACAGGGAGGTACCAGCCCCAGCATTTT
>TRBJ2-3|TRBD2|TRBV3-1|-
CASSQESISGGTDTQYF
TGTGCCAGCAGCCAAGAATCCATTAGCGGGGGCACAGATACGCAGTATTTT
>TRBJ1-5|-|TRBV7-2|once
CASSSFVNQPQHF
TGTGCCAGCAGCTCATTCGTCAATCAGCCCCAGCATTTT
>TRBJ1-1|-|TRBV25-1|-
CASSLDRSNTEAFF
TGTGCCAGCAGCCTAGACAGGTCCAACACTGAAGCTTTCTTT
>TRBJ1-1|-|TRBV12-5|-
CASAGTFYGGAFF
TGTGCTAGTGCTGGGACTTTTTATGGCGGAGCTTTCTTT
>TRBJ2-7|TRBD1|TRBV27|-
CASRRGQTEQYF
TGTGCCAGCAGAAGGGGGCAAACCGAGCAGTACTTC
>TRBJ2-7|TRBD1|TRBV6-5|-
CASSYSETGAFQQYF
TGTGCCAGCAGTTACTCGGAGACAGGGGCGTTTCAGCAGTACTTC
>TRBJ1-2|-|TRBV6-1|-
CASSETVYGYTF
TGTGCCAGCAGTGAGACAGTGTATGGCTACACCTTC
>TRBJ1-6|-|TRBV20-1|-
CSARASGYDSPLHF
TGCAGTGCTAGAGCCTCCGGGTATGATTCACCCCTCCACTTT
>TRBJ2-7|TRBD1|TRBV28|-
CASCGTVSYEQYF
TGTGCCAGCTGTGGGACAGTCTCCTACGAGCAGTACTTC
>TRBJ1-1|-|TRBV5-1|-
CASSLAGTFTEAFF
TGCGCCAGCAGCTTGGCAGGGACGTTTACTGAAGCTTTCTTT
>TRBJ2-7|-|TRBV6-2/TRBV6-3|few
CASSPLKRAVYEQYF
TGTGCCAGCAGCCCCCTTAAGCGGGCGGTATACGAGCAGTACTTC
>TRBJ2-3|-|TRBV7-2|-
CASSPYEGGRTDTQYF
TGTGCCAGCAGCCCCTACGAGGGGGGGCGGACAGATACGCAGTATTTT
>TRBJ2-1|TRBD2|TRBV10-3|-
CAISEARMSGRADEQFF
TGTGCCATCAGTGAAGCTCGCATGAGCGGGAGGGCGGATGAGCAGTTCTTC
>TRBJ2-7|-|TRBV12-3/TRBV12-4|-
CASRVAAGYEQYF
TGTGCCAGCAGGGTAGCGGCTGGGTACGAGCAGTACTTC
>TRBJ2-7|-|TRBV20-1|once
CSVGGGRGGEQYF
TGCAGTGTTGGCGGGGGCCGCGGAGGCGAGCAGTACTTC
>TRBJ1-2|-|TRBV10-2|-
CASTTGTNYGYTF
TGTGCCAGCACAACGGGGACTAACTATGGCTACACCTTC
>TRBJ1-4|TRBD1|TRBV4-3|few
CASSHTRQGGSEKLFF
TGCGCCAGCAGCCATACGAGACAGGGAGGGTCTGAAAAACTGTTTTTT
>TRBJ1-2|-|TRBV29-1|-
CSVERLDGYTF
TGCAGCGTTGAACGACTCGATGGCTACACCTTC